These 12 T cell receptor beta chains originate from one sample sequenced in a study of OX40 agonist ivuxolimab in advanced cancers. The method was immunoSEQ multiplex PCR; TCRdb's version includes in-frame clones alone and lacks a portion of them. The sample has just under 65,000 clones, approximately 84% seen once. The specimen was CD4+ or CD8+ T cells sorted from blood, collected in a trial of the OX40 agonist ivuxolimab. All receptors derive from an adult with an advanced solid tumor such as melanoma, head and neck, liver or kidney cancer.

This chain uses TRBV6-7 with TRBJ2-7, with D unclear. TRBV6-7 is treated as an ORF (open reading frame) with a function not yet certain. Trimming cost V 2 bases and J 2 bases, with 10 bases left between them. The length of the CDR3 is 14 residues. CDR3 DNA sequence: TGTGCCAGCAGTTACATCGGCAGGCCCTACGAGCAGTACTTC. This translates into CASSYIGRPYEQYF.

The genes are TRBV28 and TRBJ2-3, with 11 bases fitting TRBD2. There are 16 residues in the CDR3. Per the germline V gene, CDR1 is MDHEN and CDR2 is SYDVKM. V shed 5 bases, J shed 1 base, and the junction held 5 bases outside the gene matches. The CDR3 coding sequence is TGTGCCAGCAGTGGAACTAGCGGGGGTCGCACAGATACGCAGTATTTT. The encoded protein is CASSGTSGGRTDTQYF. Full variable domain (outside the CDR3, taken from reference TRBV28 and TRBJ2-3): DVKVTQSSRYLVKRTGEKVFLECVQDMDHENMFWYRQDPGLGLRLIYFSYDVKMKEKGDIPEGYSVSREKKERFSLILESASTNQTSMYLCASSGTSGGRTDTQYFGPGTRLTVL.

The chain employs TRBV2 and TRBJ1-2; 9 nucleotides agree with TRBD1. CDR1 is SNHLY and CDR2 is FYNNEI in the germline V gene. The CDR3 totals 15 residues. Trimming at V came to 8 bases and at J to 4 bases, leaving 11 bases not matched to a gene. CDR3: CASRQGTGGGYGYTF. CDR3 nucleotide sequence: TGTGCCAGCCGTCAGGGTACAGGGGGCGGCTATGGCTACACCTTC.

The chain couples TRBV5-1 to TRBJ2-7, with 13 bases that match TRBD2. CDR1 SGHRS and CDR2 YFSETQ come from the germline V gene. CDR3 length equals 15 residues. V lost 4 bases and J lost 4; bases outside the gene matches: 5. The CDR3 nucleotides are TGCGCCAGCAGCCGGGGGACTAGCGGGACTTACGAGCAGTACTTC. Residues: CASSRGTSGTYEQYF.

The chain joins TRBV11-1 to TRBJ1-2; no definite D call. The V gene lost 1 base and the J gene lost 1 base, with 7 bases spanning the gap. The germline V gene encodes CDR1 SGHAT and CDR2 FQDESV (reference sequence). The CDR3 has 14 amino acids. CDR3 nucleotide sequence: TGTGCCAGCAGCTTAGGCGACGGTAACTATGGCTACACCTTC. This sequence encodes CASSLGDGNYGYTF.

DNA for the CDR3: TGTGCCAGCAGCTTCTGGACAGGGCTCTCTGAAGCTTTCTTT. It codes for CASSFWTGLSEAFF. This chain joins TRBV7-2 and TRBJ1-1; 8 bases match TRBD1. The length of the CDR3 is 14 residues. With 3 bases clipped from V and 6 bases from J, the junction kept 6 bases outside the gene matches. From germline, CDR1 is SGHTA and CDR2 FQGNSA.

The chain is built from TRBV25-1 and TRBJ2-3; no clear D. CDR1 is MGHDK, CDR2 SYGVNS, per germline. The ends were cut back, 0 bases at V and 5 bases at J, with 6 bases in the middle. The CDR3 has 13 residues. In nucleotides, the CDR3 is TGTGCCAGCAGTGAATATACGGGAGATACGCAGTATTTT. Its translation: CASSEYTGDTQYF. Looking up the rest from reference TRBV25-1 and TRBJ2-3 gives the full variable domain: EADIYQTPRYLVIGTGKKITLECSQTMGHDKMYWYQQDPGMELHLIHYSYGVNSTEKGDLSSESTVSRIRTEHFPLTLESARPSHTSQYLCASSEYTGDTQYFGPGTRLTVL.

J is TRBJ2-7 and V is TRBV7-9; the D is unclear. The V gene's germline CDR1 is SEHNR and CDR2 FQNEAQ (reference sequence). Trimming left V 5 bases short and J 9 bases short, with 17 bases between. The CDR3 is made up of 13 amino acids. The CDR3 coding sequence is TGTGCCAGCAGCGCAATTCACGGAGACGGGCAGTACTTC. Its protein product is CASSAIHGDGQYF.

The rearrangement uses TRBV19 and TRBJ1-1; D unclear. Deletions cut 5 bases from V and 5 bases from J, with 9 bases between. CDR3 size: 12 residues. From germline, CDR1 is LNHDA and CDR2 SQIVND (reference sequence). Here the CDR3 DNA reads TGTGCCAGTAGTCCCGGGAGAACTGAAGCTTTCTTT. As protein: CASSPGRTEAFF. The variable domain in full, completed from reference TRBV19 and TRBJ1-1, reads DGGITQSPKYLFRKEGQNVTLSCEQNLNHDAMYWYRQDPGQGLRLIYYSQIVNDFQKGDIAEGYSVSREKKESFPLTVTSAQKNPTAFYLCASSPGRTEAFFGQGTRLTVV.

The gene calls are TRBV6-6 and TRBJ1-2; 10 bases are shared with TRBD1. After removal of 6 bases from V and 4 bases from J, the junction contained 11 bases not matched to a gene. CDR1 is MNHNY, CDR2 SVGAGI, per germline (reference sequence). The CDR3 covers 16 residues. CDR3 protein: CASRPGQGVVSYGYTF. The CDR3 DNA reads TGTGCCAGCAGACCCGGACAGGGGGTAGTATCCTATGGCTACACCTTC.

The CDR3 coding sequence is TGTGCCAGCTCACCAGACCGACAGGGGAAGAATGAGCAGTTCTTC. This sequence encodes CASSPDRQGKNEQFF. The chain uses TRBV18 and TRBJ2-1, with 8 bases identical to TRBD1. This CDR3 has 15 residues. Germline assignment: CDR1 KGHSH and CDR2 LQKENI. With 2 bases clipped from V and 7 bases from J, the junction kept 7 bases outside the gene matches.

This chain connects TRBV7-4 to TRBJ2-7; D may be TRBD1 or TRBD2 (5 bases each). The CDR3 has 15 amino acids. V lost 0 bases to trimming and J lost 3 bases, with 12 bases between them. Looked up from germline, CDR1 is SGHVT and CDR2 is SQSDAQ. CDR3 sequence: CASSLARGGGYEQYF. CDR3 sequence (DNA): TGTGCCAGCAGCTTAGCCCGGGGCGGAGGCTACGAGCAGTACTTC.